These 9 T cell receptor beta chains were all obtained from the same sample, sequenced in a study of T cells after yellow fever vaccination. TCRdb used MiXCR to reprocess the 5' RACE reads, holding one entry per CDR3 protein. The table lists over 300,000 distinct CDR3 sequences, less than 4.5% of them singletons, with 20% to 30% in the top ten. This sample comprised PBMCs, obtained on the day of the yellow fever booster vaccination. Receptor source: a man between 18 and 29 years old who received the YFV17D yellow fever vaccine.

Ten or more counts support this clonotype. The V call is TRBV6-2 or TRBV6-3, the J call TRBJ1-5, with 9 nucleotides matching TRBD1. The CDR3 is made up of 14 amino acids. After removal of 6 bases from V and 7 bases from J, the junction contained 7 bases not matched to a gene. Germline CDR1 is MNHEY and CDR2 is SVGEGT. The CDR3 DNA is TGTGCCAGCAGATCGGACAGGGGAGGACAGCCCCAGCATTTT. It encodes CASRSDRGGQPQHF.

This chain joins TRBV18 and TRBJ2-3; D remains unclear. V lost 6 bases to trimming and J lost 0 bases, with 16 bases between them. The CDR3 extends over 16 amino acids. The germline V gene encodes CDR1 KGHSH and CDR2 LQKENI. The CDR3 region is CASSPIPTASTDTQYF. DNA for the CDR3: TGTGCCAGCTCCCCAATCCCCACGGCTAGCACAGATACGCAGTATTTT.

The table lists this clonotype with a few counts. In DNA form, the CDR3 reads TGCAGCGTTGCTGTTCGGGGAAATGGGGCCAACGTCCTGACTTTC. This sequence encodes CSVAVRGNGANVLTF. The chain carries TRBV29-1 and TRBJ2-6, with D tentatively TRBD2 (5 bases). V lost 4 bases, J lost 3 bases, and 13 bases lay in between. The CDR3 extends over 15 amino acids. Germline V gives CDR1 SQVTM, CDR2 ANQGSEA.

The sample holds many counts of this clonotype. This chain uses TRBV5-1 with TRBJ2-7; no reliable D call. Trimming shortened V by 0 bases and J by 4 bases, and 11 bases separated the two germline ends. This CDR3 spans 14 amino acids. Looked up from germline, CDR1 is SGHRS and CDR2 is YFSETQ. The CDR3 region is CASSLAVPDYEQYF. The CDR3 region has the DNA TGCGCCAGCAGCTTGGCCGTGCCCGATTACGAGCAGTACTTC. Drawing the rest from reference TRBV5-1 and TRBJ2-7, the complete variable domain is KAGVTQTPRYLIKTRGQQVTLSCSPISGHRSVSWYQQTPGQGLQFLFEYFSETQRNKGNFPGRFSGRQFSNSRSEMNVSTLELGDSALYLCASSLAVPDYEQYFGPGTRLTVT.

This clonotype was found many times. The chain couples TRBV5-1 to TRBJ2-7; 7 bases line up with TRBD1. After removal of 4 bases from V and 2 bases from J, the junction contained 15 bases not matched to a gene. From germline, CDR1 is SGHRS and CDR2 YFSETQ. There are 17 residues in the CDR3. The CDR3 nucleotides are TGCGCCAGCAGCAGGGGGCCGAGGGGACAAGGTCCCTACGAGCAGTACTTC. Translated: CASSRGPRGQGPYEQYF.

This clonotype was counted ten times or more. The J gene is TRBJ2-5, the V gene TRBV5-1, with D tentatively TRBD1 or TRBD2 (5 bases each). The V and J ends lost 4 bases and 5 bases respectively, with 15 bases between them. Germline assignment: CDR1 SGHRS and CDR2 YFSETQ. The length of the CDR3 is 14 residues. CDR3 DNA: TGCGCCAGCAGCCTGGGACCGTTCGGGGAGACCCAGTACTTC. This encodes CASSLGPFGETQYF. Full variable domain (outside the CDR3, taken from reference TRBV5-1 and TRBJ2-5): KAGVTQTPRYLIKTRGQQVTLSCSPISGHRSVSWYQQTPGQGLQFLFEYFSETQRNKGNFPGRFSGRQFSNSRSEMNVSTLELGDSALYLCASSLGPFGETQYFGPGTRLLVL.

This clonotype was seen only a few times. The chain employs TRBV29-1 and TRBJ2-2, with 8 bases fitting TRBD1. Germline loops: CDR1 SQVTM, CDR2 ANQGSEA. Trimming took 5 bases from V and 7 from J; bases not matched to a gene: 3. The CDR3 length is 12 residues. Here the CDR3 reads CSVRTGFGELFF. The DNA for the CDR3 is TGCAGCGTTAGGACAGGGTTCGGGGAGCTGTTTTTT.

Only a few counts were recorded for this clonotype. The chain carries TRBV5-4 and TRBJ1-1, with D tentatively TRBD1 (5 bases). The CDR3 is made up of 16 amino acids. Looked up from germline, CDR1 is SGHNT and CDR2 is YYREEE (reference sequence). Trimming left V 1 base short and J 5 bases short, with 18 bases between. The chain's CDR3 is CASSLRGALGRTEAFF. Here the CDR3 DNA reads TGTGCCAGCAGCTTGCGTGGGGCGCTCGGTCGAACTGAAGCTTTCTTT.

This clonotype occurred many times. The chain carries TRBV11-2 and TRBJ1-1; tentatively, D is TRBD1 (6 bases). Trimming stripped 4 bases from V and 12 bases from J, with 21 bases between. The CDR3 extends over 14 amino acids. Germline V gene lookup returns CDR1 SGHAT and CDR2 FQNNGV. In nucleotides, the CDR3 is TGTGCCAGCAGCTCCGGTGGGCAGGGGCGAAGTTCTTTCTTT. It encodes CASSSGGQGRSSFF.